The present T cell receptor (beta chain) was sequenced within a study of blood T cell repertoires in COVID-19. About the research overall: Material from acute and convalescent COVID-19 was sourced from the United States, Italy and Spain.

In germline, CDR1 is SGHRS, CDR2 YFSETQ. The CDR3 consists of 13 residues. With 0 bases removed from V and 4 bases from J, the gap between germline ends came to 7 bases. The method was immunoSEQ multiplex PCR; TCRdb's version includes in-frame clones alone and lacks a portion of them. Here the sample spans around 380,000 clones, roughly 86% being singletons. This sequence originates from a man aged 30 to 45 who had recovered from COVID-19. Material for sequencing was PBMCs or T cells enriched from blood (not recorded which). V gene TRBV5-1 combines with J gene TRBJ1-2; D gene ambiguous. The CDR3 bases are TGCGCCAGCAGCTTGGACGGACTCTATGGCTACACCTTC. It codes for CASSLDGLYGYTF.